The sequence of this TCR beta chain was determined in a study of cytomegalovirus exposure and HLA in healthy donors. Study conclusions and caveats: A link between a missense DCLRE1C variant and TCR beta V- and J-gene trimming emerged from a later analysis.

The ends were cut back, 1 base at V and 1 base at J, with 13 bases in the middle. This CDR3 has 16 residues. Germline V gene lookup returns CDR1 SGHNT and CDR2 YENEEA. Concerning this clone: What it binds is not known.

PCR employed 60 Vbeta and 13 Jbeta primers. The table came from immunoSEQ multiplex PCR; TCRdb's copy has only in-frame clones and leaves some out. Of more than 85,000 clones in the sample, 70% to 80% were seen once. Material: PBMCs. The chain couples TRBV11-3 to TRBJ2-5; D not certain. This sequence was found in a female donor in good health and CMV-seronegative. DNA for the CDR3: TGTGCCAGCAGCTTAGTGGCGCAAACTACCCAAGAGACCCAGTACTTC. Translating gives CASSLVAQTTQETQYF.